A selection of T cell receptor beta chains follows, all from one sample in a study of tumor and adjacent non-tumor tissue in lung cancer. TCRdb fed the multiplex PCR reads into MiXCR, producing one record per CDR3 protein. This repertoire shows 50,000 or so distinct CDR3 sequences, 70% to 80% found once; its top ten account for more than 20%. The sequenced sample was distant non-tumor lung tissue. All receptors derive from a woman aged 55-70 years with non-small cell lung cancer. The CDR3 runs from the conserved cysteine through the conserved F or W. The D gene is left open where the match is weak. Clone size, where shown, is once, few, many, or a class for clones that have expanded.

V	size	length	J	D	DNA	CDR3
TRBV29-1	-	14	TRBJ2-3	TRBD1	TGCAGTCTCCGGGACAGGAATGCACCGAGTATGCAGTATTTT	CSLRDRNAPSMQYF
TRBV29-1	-	13	TRBJ2-5	-	TGCAGCGCCACAGGGAGAGTCTTGAAGACCCAGTACTTC	CSATGRVLKTQYF
TRBV6-2/TRBV6-3	-	14	TRBJ2-1	-	TGTGCCAGCAGAGACCCGGGCCCCGGTATGGAGCAGTTCTTC	CASRDPGPGMEQFF
TRBV11-3	many	16	TRBJ2-3	-	TGTGCCAGCAGCCCCTACGAAGACCAACGCACAGATACGCAGTATTTT	CASSPYEDQRTDTQYF
TRBV4-3	-	17	TRBJ2-1	TRBD2	TGCGCCAACAGCCAAGTATCGGGACTAGCGGGAGGGAATGAGCAGTTCTTC	CANSQVSGLAGGNEQFF
TRBV4-2	-	17	TRBJ1-5	-	TGTGCCAGCAGCCAAGATCCTCCCGGGTATAGCAATCAGTCCCAGCATTTT	CASSQDPPGYSNQSQHF
TRBV4-2	-	17	TRBJ1-3	-	TGTTCCAGCAGCCAAGAGGAGGGGAGCCCTTCTGGAAACACCATATATTTC	CSSSQEEGSPSGNTIYF
TRBV16	few	13	TRBJ2-1	-	TGTGACAGCACAACCGATCTTTACAATGAGCAGTTCTTC	CDSTTDLYNEQFF
TRBV4-3	-	14	TRBJ1-2	-	TGCGCCGGCAGCCAAGATCTGGGGAACTATGGCTACACCTTC	CAGSQDLGNYGYTF
TRBV4-3	-	15	TRBJ2-7	TRBD2	TGCGCCAGCGGCCAAGGGACTAGCGGAACCTACGAACAGTACTTC	CASGQGTSGTYEQYF
TRBV7-8	-	14	TRBJ2-2	-	TGTGCCAGAAGCTTAGCGTCTAGGGCCGGGGGGCTGTTTTTT	CARSLASRAGGLFF
TRBV12-3/TRBV12-4	-	14	TRBJ2-2	-	TGTGCCAGAAGTTTGAGGCACAACACCGAGGAGCTGTTTTTT	CARSLRHNTEELFF
TRBV6-5	-	13	TRBJ2-4	TRBD2	TGTGTCAGCAAAGACGGGGGGGCCGGCATTCAGTACTTC	CVSKDGGAGIQYF